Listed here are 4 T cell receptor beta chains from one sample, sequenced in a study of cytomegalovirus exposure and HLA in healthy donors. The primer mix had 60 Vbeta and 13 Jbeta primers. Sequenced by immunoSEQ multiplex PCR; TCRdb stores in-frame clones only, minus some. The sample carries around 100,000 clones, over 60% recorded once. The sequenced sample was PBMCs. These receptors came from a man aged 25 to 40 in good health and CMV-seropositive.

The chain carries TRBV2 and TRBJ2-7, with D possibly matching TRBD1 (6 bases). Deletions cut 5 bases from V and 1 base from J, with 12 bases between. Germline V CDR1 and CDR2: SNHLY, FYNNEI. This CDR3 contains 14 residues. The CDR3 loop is CASSPRDTSYEQYF. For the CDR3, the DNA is TGTGCCAGCAGTCCCCGGGACACATCCTACGAGCAGTACTTC.

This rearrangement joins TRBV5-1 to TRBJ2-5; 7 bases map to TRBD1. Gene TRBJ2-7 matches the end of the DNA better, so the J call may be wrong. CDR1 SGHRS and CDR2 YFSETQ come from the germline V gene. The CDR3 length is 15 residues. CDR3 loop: CASSLDRGSFYEQYF. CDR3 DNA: TGCGCCAGCAGCTTGGACAGGGGAAGTTTCTACGAGCAGTACTTC.

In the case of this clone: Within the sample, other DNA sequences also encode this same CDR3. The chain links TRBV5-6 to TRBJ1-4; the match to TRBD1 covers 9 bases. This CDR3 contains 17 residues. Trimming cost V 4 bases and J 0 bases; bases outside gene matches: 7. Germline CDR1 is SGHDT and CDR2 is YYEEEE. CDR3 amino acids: CASSVDRGGPTNEKLFF. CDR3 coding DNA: TGTGCCAGCAGCGTGGACAGGGGAGGTCCAACTAATGAAAAACTGTTTTTT.

CDR3 coding DNA: TGCGCCAGCAGCTTGGGGGCGGGGGACGTCCAAGAGACCCAGTACTTC. Its translation: CASSLGAGDVQETQYF. This chain links TRBV5-1 with TRBJ2-5; 7 nucleotides align to TRBD2. This CDR3 spans 16 amino acids. In germline, CDR1 is SGHRS, CDR2 YFSETQ. V lost 0 bases to trimming and J lost 1 base; unmatched junction nucleotides: 6. The complete variable domain, with remaining parts taken from reference TRBV5-1 and TRBJ2-5, reads KAGVTQTPRYLIKTRGQQVTLSCSPISGHRSVSWYQQTPGQGLQFLFEYFSETQRNKGNFPGRFSGRQFSNSRSEMNVSTLELGDSALYLCASSLGAGDVQETQYFGPGTRLLVL.